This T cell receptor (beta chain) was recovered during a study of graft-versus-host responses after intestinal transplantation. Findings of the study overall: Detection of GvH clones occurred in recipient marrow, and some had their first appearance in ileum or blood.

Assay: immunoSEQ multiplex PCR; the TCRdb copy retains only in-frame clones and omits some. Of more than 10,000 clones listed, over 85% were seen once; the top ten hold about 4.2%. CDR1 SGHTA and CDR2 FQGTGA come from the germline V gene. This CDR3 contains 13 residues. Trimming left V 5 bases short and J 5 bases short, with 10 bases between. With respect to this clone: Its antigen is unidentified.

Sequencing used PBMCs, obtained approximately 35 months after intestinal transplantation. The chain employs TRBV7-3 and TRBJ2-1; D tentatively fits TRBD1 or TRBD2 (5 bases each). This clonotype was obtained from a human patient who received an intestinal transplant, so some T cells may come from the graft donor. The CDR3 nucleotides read TGTGCCAGCAGCCCCGTGGGGGACAATGAGCAGTTCTTC. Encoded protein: CASSPVGDNEQFF.